This TCR beta chain was recorded in a study of identical twins. Study outcomes and limitations: The abundant beta clonotypes from cord blood had fewer insertions, and memory repertoires had none of this.

The CDR3 runs to 16 residues. CDR1 is SGHKS and CDR2 is YYEKEE in the germline V gene (reference sequence). Unmatched junction bases numbered 10, after V lost 3 bases and J lost 4 bases. With regard to this clonotype: Antigen unknown.

TCRdb analysed the 5' RACE reads with MiXCR anew, one entry per CDR3 protein. The repertoire holds more than 650,000 distinct CDR3 sequences, with 6.1% as singletons. The source is a man younger than 35 in good health. Sequenced input: naive T cells sorted from blood. The chain employs TRBV5-5 and TRBJ2-1, with TRBD1 matching over 7 bases. CDR3 DNA: TGTGCCAGCAGCTCGCCCAGGGGGTCCCTGTACAATGAGCAGTTCTTC. Amino acids: CASSSPRGSLYNEQFF.